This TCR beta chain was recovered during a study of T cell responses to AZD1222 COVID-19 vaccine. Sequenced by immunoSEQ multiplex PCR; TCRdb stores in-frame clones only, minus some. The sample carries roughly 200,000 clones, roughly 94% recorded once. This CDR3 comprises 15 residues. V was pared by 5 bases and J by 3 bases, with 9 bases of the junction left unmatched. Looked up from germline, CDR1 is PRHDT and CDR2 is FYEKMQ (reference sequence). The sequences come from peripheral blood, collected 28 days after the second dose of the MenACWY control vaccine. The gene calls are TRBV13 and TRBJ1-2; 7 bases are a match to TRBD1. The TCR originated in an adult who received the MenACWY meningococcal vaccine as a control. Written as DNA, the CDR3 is TGTGCCAGCAGCCCATCCACAGGGGTGGACTATGGCTACACCTTC. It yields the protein CASSPSTGVDYGYTF.